Below, one T cell receptor beta chain is given with its context. Which antigen it targets is not known. Nothing much larger sits one base from this clone, and base qualities are not available. TCR beta CDR3 regions were amplified from RNA transcripts. The first round of RT-PCR for the TCR CDR3 was performed with the HTBI primer set and the Qiagen OneStep RT-PCR kit. Libraries were constructed in a second round of multiplex PCR, after which size selection and purification were performed. Libraries were sequenced paired-end with 100 bp reads on an Illumina HiSeq2000. On the study's bioinformatics: SOAPnuke was used to process the raw data, with reads discarded if the reads contained adapters or uncalled bases, had a mean Phred below 15, or lacked an exact constant-primer or identifier match. High-quality paired reads were merged using COPE v1.2.5, and each unique nucleotide sequence was defined as a clonotype. Clonotypes were aligned to IMGT TRBV, TRBD and TRBJ reference segments using MiTCR v1.1. Only V-J combinations with frequency above 0.0001, covering 99% to 99.2% of repertoires, were analysed. The TCS score was defined as the ratio of F50 (clonal expansion) to E x V (chaos), calculated using BLOSUM62-based TCRdist between CDR3 peptides within each V-J. Welch's t-statistics and random forest reduced fewer than 600 V-J features to 13, which were used in a naive Bayes classifier (R e1071). Using fastp trimming at Q25 and MiXCR clonotype assembly, TCRdb reanalyzed the public sequencing data and kept in-frame beta chains. Records with the same CDR3 protein are collapsed into one entry carrying the most frequent genes and DNA. For this entry, the V and J calls and clone size follow TCRdb and not the study's own pipeline. Recorded for this sample are more than 300,000 distinct CDR3 sequences; over 11% of them occurred a single time. Of the sample, roughly 11% is held by the ten largest clones.

The data were taken from a study of T cells in Graves' hyperthyroidism and ophthalmopathy (dated by TCRdb to the late 2010s). Regarding the study in general: Peripheral blood samples were taken at initial diagnosis, before any treatment was given. The 90 to 100 discovery patients were randomly split 7:3 into training and test sets. To identify distinguishing TCR V-J signatures, a discovery cohort of roughly 100 patients was used, comprising 43 with Graves' ophthalmopathy and roughly 60 with stable Graves' hyperthyroidism. The study also compared thyroid tissue and blood T-cell repertoires from about six Graves' hyperthyroidism patients. Whether ophthalmopathy could be predicted prospectively was tested in an independent validation cohort made up of under 20 hyperthyroidism patients plus 17 patients who later progressed to ophthalmopathy. After sampling, hyperthyroidism patients received methimazole starting at 30 mg daily, and ophthalmopathy patients received high-dose intravenous methylprednisolone. According to the paper, TCR Vbeta CDR3 sequencing was carried out on approximately 140 peripheral blood samples, which came from 40 to 45 ophthalmopathy, around 75 hyperthyroidism and some 17 progressor patients. Overall study results and their limits: In validation, the model predicted progression to ophthalmopathy with over 65% sensitivity and about 72% specificity, a median of about six months before onset. No statistical method was used to fix the sample size in advance, and group allocation was not hidden from the investigators. Blood samples also contained most of the expanded thyroid clonotypes (frequency above 0.001), which suggests that blood repertoires may reflect thyroid immune responses. A 13 V-J signature model separated ophthalmopathy from stable hyperthyroidism, with 87.88% sensitivity and roughly 81% specificity in cross-validation and 80%/75% in testing.

The CDR3 runs 15 residues from the cysteine to the phenylalanine. The CDR3 DNA has 45 bases and is translated from base 1. CDR1 SGHRS and CDR2 YFSETQ are derived from the germline V gene. V sheds 4 bases and J sheds 1 base, leaving 11 bases between their ends. A patient counted as having stable Graves' hyperthyroidism if no progression to ophthalmopathy occurred over 18 months of follow-up. The hyperthyroidism patients were between 18 and 65 years old and newly diagnosed, with a disease duration of less than 2 months. Any patient with an uncontrolled infection, another autoimmune disease, pregnancy or lactation was excluded. Diagnoses relied on clinical symptoms, serum thyroxine and TRAb, thyroid ultrasound and orbital computed tomography. Ficoll-Paque density gradient centrifugation was used to isolate PBMCs from around 10 ml of fresh peripheral blood. Total RNA was extracted with Trizol reagent, and quality was checked on an Agilent 2100 Bioanalyzer.

The TCR was taken from a woman aged 55 to 70 with Graves' hyperthyroidism. This chain is built from TRBV5-1 and TRBJ2-2; possibly the D gene is TRBD1, per 7 matching bases. Sample: blood. At the DNA level, the sequence is TGCGCCAGCAGCATCCAGGGGGGGAACACCGGGGAGCTGTTTTTT. The translation is CASSIQGGNTGELFF.